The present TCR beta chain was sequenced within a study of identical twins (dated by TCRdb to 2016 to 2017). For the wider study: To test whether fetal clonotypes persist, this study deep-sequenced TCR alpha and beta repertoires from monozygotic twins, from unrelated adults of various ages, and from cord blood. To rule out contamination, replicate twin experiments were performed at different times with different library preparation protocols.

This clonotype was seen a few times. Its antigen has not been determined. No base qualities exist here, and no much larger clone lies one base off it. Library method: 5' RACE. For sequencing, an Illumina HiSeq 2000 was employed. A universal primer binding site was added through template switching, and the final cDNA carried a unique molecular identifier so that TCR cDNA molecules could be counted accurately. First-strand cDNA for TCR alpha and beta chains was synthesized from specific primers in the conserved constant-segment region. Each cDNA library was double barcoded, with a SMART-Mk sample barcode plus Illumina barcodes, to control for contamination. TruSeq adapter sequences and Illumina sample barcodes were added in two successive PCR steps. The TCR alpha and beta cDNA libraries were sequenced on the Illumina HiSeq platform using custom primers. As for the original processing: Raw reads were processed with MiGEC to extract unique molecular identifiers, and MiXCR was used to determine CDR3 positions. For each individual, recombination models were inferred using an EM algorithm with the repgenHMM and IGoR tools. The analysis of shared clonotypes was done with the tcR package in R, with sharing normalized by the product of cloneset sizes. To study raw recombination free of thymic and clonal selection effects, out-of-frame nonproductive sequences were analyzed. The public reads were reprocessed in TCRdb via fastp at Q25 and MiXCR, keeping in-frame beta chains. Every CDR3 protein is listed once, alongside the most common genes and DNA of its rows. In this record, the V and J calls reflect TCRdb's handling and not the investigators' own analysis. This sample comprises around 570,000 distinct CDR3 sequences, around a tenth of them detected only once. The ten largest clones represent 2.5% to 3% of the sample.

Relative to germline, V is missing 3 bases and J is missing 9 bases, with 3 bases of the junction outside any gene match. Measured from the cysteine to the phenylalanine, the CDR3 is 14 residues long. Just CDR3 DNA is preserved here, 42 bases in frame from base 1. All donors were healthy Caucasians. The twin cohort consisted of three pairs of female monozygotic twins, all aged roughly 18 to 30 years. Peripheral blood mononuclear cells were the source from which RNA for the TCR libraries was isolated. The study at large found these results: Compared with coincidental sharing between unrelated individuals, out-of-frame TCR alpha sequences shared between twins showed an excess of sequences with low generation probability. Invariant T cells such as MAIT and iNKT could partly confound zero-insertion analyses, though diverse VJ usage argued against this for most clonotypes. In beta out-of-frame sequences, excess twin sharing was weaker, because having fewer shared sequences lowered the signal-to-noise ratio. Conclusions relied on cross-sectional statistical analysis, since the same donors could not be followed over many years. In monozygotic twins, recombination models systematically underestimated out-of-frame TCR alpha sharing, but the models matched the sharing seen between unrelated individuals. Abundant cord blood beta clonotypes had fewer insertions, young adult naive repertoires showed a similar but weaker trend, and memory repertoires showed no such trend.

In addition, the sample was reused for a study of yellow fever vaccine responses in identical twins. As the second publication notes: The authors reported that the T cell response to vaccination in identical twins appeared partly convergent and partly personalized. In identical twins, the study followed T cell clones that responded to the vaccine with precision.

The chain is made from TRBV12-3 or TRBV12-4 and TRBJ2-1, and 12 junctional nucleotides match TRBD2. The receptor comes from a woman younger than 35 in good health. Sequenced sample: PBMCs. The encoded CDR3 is CASSLTSGGGEQFF. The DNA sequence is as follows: TGTGCCAGCAGTTTGACTAGCGGGGGAGGTGAGCAGTTCTTC.